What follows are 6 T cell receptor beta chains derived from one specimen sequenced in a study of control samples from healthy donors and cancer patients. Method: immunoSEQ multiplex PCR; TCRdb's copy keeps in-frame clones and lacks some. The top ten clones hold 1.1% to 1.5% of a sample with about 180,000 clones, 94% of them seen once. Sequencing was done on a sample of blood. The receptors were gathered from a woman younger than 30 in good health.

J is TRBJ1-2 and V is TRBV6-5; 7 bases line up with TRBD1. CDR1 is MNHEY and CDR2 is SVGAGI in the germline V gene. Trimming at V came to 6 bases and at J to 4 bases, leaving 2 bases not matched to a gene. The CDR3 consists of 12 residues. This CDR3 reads CASSRGAYGYTF. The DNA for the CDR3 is TGTGCCAGCAGCAGGGGGGCCTATGGCTACACCTTC.

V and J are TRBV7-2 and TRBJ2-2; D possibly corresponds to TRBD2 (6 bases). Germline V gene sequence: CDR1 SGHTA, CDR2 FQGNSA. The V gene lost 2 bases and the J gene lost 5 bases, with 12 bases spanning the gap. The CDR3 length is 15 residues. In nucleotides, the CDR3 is TGTGCCAGCAGCTTACGACTAGTAACGACCGGGGAGCTGTTTTTT. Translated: CASSLRLVTTGELFF.

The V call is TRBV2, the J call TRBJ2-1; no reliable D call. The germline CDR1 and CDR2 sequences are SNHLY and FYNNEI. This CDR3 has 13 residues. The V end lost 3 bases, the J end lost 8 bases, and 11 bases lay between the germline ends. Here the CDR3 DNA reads TGTGCCAGCAGTGAGGTAGGGTCGGATGAGCAGTTCTTC. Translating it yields CASSEVGSDEQFF.

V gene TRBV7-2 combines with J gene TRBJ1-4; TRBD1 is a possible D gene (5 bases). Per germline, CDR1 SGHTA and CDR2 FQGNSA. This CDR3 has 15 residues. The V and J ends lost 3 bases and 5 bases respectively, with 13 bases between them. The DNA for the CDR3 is TGTGCCAGCAGCTTGGGGGGTCGCTTAAATGAAAAACTGTTTTTT. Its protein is CASSLGGRLNEKLFF.

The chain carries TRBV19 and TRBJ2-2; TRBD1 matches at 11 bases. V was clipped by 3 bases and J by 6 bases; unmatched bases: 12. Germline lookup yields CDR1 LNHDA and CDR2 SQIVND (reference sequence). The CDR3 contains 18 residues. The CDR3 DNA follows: TGTGCCAGTAGTATTTTTTTTGGACAGGGGGCAGGCCCCGGGGAGCTGTTTTTT. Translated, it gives CASSIFFGQGAGPGELFF.

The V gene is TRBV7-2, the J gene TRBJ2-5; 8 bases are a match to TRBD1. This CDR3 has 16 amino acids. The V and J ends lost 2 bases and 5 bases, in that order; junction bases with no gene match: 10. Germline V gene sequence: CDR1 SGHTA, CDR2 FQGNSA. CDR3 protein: CASSLTSGQGRETQYF. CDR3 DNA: TGTGCCAGCAGCTTAACTTCAGGACAGGGTCGGGAGACCCAGTACTTC.